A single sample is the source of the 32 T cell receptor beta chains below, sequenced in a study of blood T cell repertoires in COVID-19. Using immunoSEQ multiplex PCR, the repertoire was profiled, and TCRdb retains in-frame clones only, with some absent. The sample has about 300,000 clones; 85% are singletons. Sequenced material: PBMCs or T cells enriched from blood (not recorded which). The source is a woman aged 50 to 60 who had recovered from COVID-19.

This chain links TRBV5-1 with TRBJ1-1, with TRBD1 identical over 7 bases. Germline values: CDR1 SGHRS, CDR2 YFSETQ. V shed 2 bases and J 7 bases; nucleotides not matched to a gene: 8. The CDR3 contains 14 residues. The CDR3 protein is CASSFRDSSGEAFF. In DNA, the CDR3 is TGCGCCAGCAGCTTCCGGGACAGTAGCGGTGAAGCTTTCTTT.

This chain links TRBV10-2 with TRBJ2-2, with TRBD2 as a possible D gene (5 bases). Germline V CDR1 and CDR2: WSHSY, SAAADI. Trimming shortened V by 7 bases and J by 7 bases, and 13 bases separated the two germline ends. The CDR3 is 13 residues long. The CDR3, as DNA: TGCGCCAGCACTACTAGATCCAGCGGGGAGCTGTTTTTT. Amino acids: CASTTRSSGELFF.

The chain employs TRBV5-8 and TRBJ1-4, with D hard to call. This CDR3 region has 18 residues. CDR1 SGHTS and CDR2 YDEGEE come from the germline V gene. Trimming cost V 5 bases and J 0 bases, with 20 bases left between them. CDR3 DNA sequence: TGTGCCAGCAGTCGACGGGGAGGGAGATTTGCAACTAATGAAAAACTGTTTTTT. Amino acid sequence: CASSRRGGRFATNEKLFF.

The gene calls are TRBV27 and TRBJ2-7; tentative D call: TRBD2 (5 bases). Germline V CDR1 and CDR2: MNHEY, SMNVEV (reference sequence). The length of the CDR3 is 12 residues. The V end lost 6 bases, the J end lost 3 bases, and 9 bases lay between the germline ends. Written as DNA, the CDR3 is TGTGCCAGCAGCGACGGACTCTACGAGCAGTACTTC. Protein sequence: CASSDGLYEQYF.

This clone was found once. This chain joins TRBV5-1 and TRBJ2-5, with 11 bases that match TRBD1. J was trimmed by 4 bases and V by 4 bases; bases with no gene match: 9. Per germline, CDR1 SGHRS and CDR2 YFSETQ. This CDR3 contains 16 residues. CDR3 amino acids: CASSPPAGTGGETQYF. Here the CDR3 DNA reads TGCGCCAGCAGCCCCCCCGCCGGGACAGGGGGAGAGACCCAGTACTTC.

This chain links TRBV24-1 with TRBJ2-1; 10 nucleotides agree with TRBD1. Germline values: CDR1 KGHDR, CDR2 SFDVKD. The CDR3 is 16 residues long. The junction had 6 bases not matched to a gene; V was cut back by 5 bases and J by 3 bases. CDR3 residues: CATSAPGQGNYNEQFF. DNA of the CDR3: TGTGCCACCAGTGCCCCGGGACAGGGGAACTACAATGAGCAGTTCTTC.

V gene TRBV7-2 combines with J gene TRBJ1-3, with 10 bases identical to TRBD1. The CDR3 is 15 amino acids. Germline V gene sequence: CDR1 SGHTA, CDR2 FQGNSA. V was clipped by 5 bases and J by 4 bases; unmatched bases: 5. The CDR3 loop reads CASSPSTGGGNTIYF. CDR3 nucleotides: TGTGCCAGCAGCCCGTCGACAGGGGGCGGAAACACCATATATTTT.

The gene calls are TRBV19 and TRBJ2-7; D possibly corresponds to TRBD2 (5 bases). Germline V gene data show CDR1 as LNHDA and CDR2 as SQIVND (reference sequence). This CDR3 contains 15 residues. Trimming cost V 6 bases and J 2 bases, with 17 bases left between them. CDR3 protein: CASRPGSGYPYEQYF. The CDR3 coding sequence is TGTGCCAGTAGACCCGGCTCGGGGTATCCCTACGAGCAGTACTTC.

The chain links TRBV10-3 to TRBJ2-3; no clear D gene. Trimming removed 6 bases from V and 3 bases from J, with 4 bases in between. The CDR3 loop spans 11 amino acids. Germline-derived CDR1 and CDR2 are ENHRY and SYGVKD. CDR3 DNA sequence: TGTGCCATCAGCACTACAGATACGCAGTATTTT. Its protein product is CAISTTDTQYF.

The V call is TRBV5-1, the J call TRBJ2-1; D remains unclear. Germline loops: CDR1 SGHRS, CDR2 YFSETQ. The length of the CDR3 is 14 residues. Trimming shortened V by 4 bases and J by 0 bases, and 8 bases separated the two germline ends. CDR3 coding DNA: TGCGCCAGCAGCCTGACAAACTCCTACAATGAGCAGTTCTTC. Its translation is CASSLTNSYNEQFF.

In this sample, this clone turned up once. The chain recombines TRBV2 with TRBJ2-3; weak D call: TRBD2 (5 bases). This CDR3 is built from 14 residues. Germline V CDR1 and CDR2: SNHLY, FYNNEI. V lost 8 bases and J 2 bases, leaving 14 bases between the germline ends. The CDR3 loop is CASHPDSSTDTQYF. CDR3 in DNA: TGTGCCAGCCACCCGGACTCATCCACAGATACGCAGTATTTT.

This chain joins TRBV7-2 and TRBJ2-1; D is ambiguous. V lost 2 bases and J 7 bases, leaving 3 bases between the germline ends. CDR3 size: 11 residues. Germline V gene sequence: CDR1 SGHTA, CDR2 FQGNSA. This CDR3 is CASSLLNEQFF. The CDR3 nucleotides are TGTGCCAGCAGCTTACTAAATGAGCAGTTCTTC. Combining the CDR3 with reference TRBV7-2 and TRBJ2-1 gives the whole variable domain GAGVSQSPSNKVTEKGKDVELRCDPISGHTALYWYRQSLGQGLEFLIYFQGNSAPDKSGLPSDRFSAERTGGSVSTLTIQRTQQEDSAVYLCASSLLNEQFFGPGTRLTVL.

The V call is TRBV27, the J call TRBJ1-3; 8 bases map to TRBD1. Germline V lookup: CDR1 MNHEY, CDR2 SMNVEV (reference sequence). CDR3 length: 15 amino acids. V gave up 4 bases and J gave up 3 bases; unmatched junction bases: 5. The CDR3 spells CASSSLGTGGNTIYF. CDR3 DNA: TGTGCCAGCAGTTCGCTCGGGACAGGTGGAAACACCATATATTTT.

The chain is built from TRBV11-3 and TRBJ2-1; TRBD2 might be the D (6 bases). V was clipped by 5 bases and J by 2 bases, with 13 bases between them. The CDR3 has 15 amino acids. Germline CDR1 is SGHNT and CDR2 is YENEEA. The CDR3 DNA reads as TGTGCCAGCAGCCGGGACTCCGGGGCCTACAATGAGCAGTTCTTC. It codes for CASSRDSGAYNEQFF.

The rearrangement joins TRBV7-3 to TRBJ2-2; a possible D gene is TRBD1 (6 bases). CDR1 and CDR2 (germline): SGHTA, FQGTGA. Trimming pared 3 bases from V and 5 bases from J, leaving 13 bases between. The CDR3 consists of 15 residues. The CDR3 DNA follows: TGTGCCAGCAGCTTGGGCAGGGGAAGTACCGGGGAGCTGTTTTTT. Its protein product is CASSLGRGSTGELFF.

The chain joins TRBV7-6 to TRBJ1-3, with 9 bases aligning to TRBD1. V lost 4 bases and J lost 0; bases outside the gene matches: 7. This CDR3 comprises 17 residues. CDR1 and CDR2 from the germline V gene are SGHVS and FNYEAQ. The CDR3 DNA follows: TGTGCCAGCAGCTCCGACGGACAGGGGAGCTCTGGAAACACCATATATTTT. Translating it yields CASSSDGQGSSGNTIYF.

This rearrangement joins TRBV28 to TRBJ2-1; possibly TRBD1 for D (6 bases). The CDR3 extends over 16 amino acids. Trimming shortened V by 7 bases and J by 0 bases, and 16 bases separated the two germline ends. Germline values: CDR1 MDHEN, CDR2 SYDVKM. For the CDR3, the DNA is TGTGCCAGCACCCCATTAGGACAGAGCTCCTACAATGAGCAGTTCTTC. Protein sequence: CASTPLGQSSYNEQFF. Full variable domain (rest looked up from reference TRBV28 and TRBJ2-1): DVKVTQSSRYLVKRTGEKVFLECVQDMDHENMFWYRQDPGLGLRLIYFSYDVKMKEKGDIPEGYSVSREKKERFSLILESASTNQTSMYLCASTPLGQSSYNEQFFGPGTRLTVL.

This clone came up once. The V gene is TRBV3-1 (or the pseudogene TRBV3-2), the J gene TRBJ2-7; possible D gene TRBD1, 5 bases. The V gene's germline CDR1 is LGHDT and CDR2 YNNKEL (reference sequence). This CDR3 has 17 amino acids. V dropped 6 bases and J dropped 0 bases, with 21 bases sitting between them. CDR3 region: CASRRTTALSGSYEQYF. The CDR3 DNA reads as TGTGCCAGCAGACGCACGACAGCCCTATCGGGCTCCTACGAGCAGTACTTC.

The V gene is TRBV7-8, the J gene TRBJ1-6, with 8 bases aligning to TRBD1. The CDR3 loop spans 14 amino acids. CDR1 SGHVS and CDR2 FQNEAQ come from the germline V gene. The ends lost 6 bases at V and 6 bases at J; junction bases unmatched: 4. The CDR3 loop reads CASSPTGGNSPLHF. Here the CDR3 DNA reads TGTGCCAGCAGTCCCACAGGGGGTAATTCACCCCTCCACTTT.

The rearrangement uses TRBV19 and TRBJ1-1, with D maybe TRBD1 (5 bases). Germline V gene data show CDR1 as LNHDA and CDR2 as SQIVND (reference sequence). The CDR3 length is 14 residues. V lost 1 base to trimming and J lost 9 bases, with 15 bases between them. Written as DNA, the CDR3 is TGTGCCAGTAGTATAGGACGGGAGGGACCTAAAGCTTTCTTT. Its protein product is CASSIGREGPKAFF.

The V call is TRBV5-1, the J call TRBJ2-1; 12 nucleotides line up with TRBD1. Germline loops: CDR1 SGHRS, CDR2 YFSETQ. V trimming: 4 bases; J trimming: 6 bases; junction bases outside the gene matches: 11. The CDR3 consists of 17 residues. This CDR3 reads CASSPEPRDRGLNEQFF. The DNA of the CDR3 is TGCGCCAGCAGCCCAGAACCCCGGGACAGGGGGCTCAATGAGCAGTTCTTC.

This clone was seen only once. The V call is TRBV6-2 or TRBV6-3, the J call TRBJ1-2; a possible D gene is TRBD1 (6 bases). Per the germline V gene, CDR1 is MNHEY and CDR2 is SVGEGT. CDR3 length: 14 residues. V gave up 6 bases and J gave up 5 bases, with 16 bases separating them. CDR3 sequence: CASSQQGPKYGYTF. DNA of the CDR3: TGTGCCAGCAGCCAACAGGGCCCCAAATATGGCTACACCTTC.

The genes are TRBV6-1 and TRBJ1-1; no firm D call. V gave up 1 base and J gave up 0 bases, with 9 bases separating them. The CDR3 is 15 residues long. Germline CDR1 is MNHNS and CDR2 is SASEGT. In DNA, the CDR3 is TGTGCCAGCAGTGAAGAACTGATTATGAACACTGAAGCTTTCTTT. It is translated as CASSEELIMNTEAFF.

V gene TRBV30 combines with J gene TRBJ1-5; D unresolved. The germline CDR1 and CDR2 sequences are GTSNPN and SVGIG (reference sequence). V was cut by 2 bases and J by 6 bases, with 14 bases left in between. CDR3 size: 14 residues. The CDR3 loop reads CAWSSRGRGQPQHF. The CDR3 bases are TGTGCCTGGAGTTCGCGGGGTCGGGGTCAGCCCCAGCATTTT. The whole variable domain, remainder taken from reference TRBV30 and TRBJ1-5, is SQTIHQWPATLVQPVGSPLSLECTVEGTSNPNLYWYRQAAGRGLQLLFYSVGIGQISSEVPQNLSASRPQDRQFILSSKKLLLSDSGFYLCAWSSRGRGQPQHFGDGTRLSIL.

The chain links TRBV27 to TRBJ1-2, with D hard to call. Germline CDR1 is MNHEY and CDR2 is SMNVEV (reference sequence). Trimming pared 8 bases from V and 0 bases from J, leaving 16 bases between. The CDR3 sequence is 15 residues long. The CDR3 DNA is TGTGCCAGCCCTTTAAATCTCCGGGCTAACTATGGCTACACCTTC. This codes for CASPLNLRANYGYTF.

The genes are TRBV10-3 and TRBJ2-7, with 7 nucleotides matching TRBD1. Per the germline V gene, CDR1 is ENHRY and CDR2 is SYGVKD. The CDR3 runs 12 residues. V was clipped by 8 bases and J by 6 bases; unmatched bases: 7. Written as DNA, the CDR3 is TGTGCCATCCGCGAGACAGGGATCGAGCAGTACTTC. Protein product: CAIRETGIEQYF.

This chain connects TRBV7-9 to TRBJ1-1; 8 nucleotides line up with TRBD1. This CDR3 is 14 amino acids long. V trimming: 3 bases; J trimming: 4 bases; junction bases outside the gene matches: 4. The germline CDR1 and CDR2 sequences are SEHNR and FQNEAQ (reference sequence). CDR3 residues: CASSFGQGGTEAFF. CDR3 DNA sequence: TGTGCCAGCAGCTTCGGACAGGGAGGCACTGAAGCTTTCTTT.

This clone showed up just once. The chain's CDR3 is CASSQAGGSYNEQFF. CDR3 nucleotide sequence: TGCGCCAGCAGCCAAGCGGGAGGGTCCTACAATGAGCAGTTCTTC. The V and J genes are TRBV4-3 and TRBJ2-1; 8 positions match TRBD2. The CDR3 spans 15 residues. CDR1 and CDR2 from the germline V gene are LGHNA and YSLEER. V trimming: 1 base; J trimming: 1 base; junction bases outside the gene matches: 0.

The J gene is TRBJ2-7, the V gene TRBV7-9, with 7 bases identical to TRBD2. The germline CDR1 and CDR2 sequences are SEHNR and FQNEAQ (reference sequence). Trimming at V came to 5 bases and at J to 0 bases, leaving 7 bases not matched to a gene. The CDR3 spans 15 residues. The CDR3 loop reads CASSHLLATSYEQYF. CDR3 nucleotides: TGTGCCAGCAGCCATTTACTAGCGACCTCCTACGAGCAGTACTTC.

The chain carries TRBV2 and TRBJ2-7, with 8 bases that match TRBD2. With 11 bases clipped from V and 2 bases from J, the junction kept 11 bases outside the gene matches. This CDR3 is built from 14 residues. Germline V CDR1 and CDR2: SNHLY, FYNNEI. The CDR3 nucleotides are TGTGCCCGCGGATCGAGCGGGGGCACCTACGAGCAGTACTTC. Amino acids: CARGSSGGTYEQYF.

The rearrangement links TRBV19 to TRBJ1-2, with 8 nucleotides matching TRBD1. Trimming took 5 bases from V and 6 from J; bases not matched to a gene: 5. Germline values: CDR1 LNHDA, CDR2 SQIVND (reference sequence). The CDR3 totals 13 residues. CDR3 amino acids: CASSAGQGHGYTF. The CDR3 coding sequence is TGTGCCAGTAGTGCCGGACAGGGCCATGGCTACACCTTC.

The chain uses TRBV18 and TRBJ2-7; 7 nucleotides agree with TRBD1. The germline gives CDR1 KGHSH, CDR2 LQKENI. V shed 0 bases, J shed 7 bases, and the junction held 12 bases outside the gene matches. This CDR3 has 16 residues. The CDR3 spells CASSPPTGESRGEQYF. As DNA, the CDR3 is TGTGCCAGCTCACCACCAACAGGGGAATCCAGGGGGGAGCAGTACTTC.